Following are 11 T cell receptor beta chains from one sample sequenced in a study of vaccination effects on CD4 cells after COVID-19. No antigens are known for them. Ahead of sequencing, the ViraFEST assay grew antigen-specific CD4+ T cells using viral peptide pools. With roughly 9 days of culture completed, CD4+ T cells were isolated. Between March and December 2020, the person had a SARS-CoV-2 infection that PCR confirmed. The protocol was immunoSEQ multiplex PCR, while the TCRdb copy is restricted to in-frame clones and leaves out a portion. Of 24,000 or so clones in the sample, approximately 80% are singletons; the top ten hold 15% to 20%. Sequencing used CD4+ T cells from PBMCs cultured with HCoV-NL63 spike peptides, obtained before COVID-19 vaccination. The receptors here all came from a human donor who had a prior SARS-CoV-2 infection.

This clone was seen only once. The genes are TRBV18 and TRBJ2-5, with D unclear. V shed 6 bases and J shed 1 base, with 6 bases lying between them. The CDR3 runs to 12 residues. CDR1 is KGHSH and CDR2 is LQKENI in the germline V gene. CDR3 bases: TGTGCCAGCTCGTCTGGCCAAGAGACCCAGTACTTC. Its translation is CASSSGQETQYF.

The genes are TRBV7-2 and TRBJ2-7, with a possible D match to TRBD2 (6 bases). Germline V CDR1 and CDR2: SGHTA, FQGNSA. V was pared by 1 base and J by 2 bases, with 12 bases between. CDR3 length: 15 residues. In DNA form, the CDR3 reads TGTGCCAGCAGCTTAGTGTCGGGAGAGACCTACGAGCAGTACTTC. This gives the protein CASSLVSGETYEQYF.

The chain uses TRBV5-1 and TRBJ2-2, with a possible D match to TRBD2 (6 bases). This CDR3 contains 16 residues. Trimming removed 0 bases at V and 0 bases at J, with 9 bases between. CDR1 and CDR2 from the germline V gene are SGHRS and YFSETQ. CDR3 DNA: TGCGCCAGCAGCTTGGCGGCGGGGACGAACACCGGGGAGCTGTTTTTT. The encoded protein is CASSLAAGTNTGELFF.

The table lists this clone with a few counts. This chain uses TRBV19 with TRBJ2-2; D possibly uses TRBD1 or TRBD2 (5 bases each). The V gene's germline CDR1 is LNHDA and CDR2 SQIVND (reference sequence). V was cut by 3 bases and J by 0 bases, with 8 bases left in between. CDR3 length: 15 residues. CDR3 loop: CASSIGDANTGELFF. CDR3 in DNA: TGTGCCAGTAGTATTGGGGACGCGAACACCGGGGAGCTGTTTTTT. The complete variable domain, with remaining parts taken from reference TRBV19 and TRBJ2-2, reads DGGITQSPKYLFRKEGQNVTLSCEQNLNHDAMYWYRQDPGQGLRLIYYSQIVNDFQKGDIAEGYSVSREKKESFPLTVTSAQKNPTAFYLCASSIGDANTGELFFGEGSRLTVL.

The V call is TRBV6-5, the J call TRBJ1-1; D gene uncertain. CDR1 MNHEY and CDR2 SVGAGI come from the germline V gene. V was clipped by 0 bases and J by 4 bases, with 12 bases between them. The length of the CDR3 is 15 residues. The CDR3 region is CASSYSDAGGTEAFF. The CDR3 DNA is TGTGCCAGCAGTTACTCCGACGCAGGAGGCACTGAAGCTTTCTTT.

This clone was counted only a few times. The chain uses TRBV6-4 and TRBJ2-5; TRBD2 matches 8 bases. The CDR3 has 14 residues. Germline V gene sequence: CDR1 MRHNA, CDR2 SNTAGT. V lost 6 bases and J lost 5; bases outside the gene matches: 8. In DNA form, the CDR3 reads TGTGCCAGCAGGGGGTCTAGCGGGCGGGAGACCCAGTACTTC. Amino acids: CASRGSSGRETQYF.

V is TRBV7-6 and J is TRBJ2-3, with 7 bases aligning to TRBD1. CDR1 and CDR2 from the germline V gene are SGHVS and FNYEAQ. V was pared by 0 bases and J by 0 bases, with 3 bases of the junction left unmatched. CDR3 size: 16 residues. In DNA form, the CDR3 reads TGTGCCAGCAGCTTAGCGCCAGGGGGTAGCACAGATACGCAGTATTTT. Amino acids: CASSLAPGGSTDTQYF. The full variable domain, completed using reference TRBV7-6 and TRBJ2-3, is GAGVSQSPRYKVTKRGQDVALRCDPISGHVSLYWYRQALGQGPEFLTYFNYEAQQDKSGLPNDRFSAERPEGSISTLTIQRTEQRDSAMYRCASSLAPGGSTDTQYFGPGTRLTVL.

The genes are TRBV11-2 and TRBJ2-7; D gene unclear. Trimming left V 3 bases short and J 0 bases short, with 9 bases between. This CDR3 region has 14 residues. Looked up from germline, CDR1 is SGHAT and CDR2 is FQNNGV. In DNA, the CDR3 is TGTGCCAGCAGCTTCGACGGCTACTCCTACGAGCAGTACTTC. Translating it yields CASSFDGYSYEQYF.

The chain combines TRBV6-2 or TRBV6-3 with TRBJ2-1; 14 bases are shared with TRBD2. The trim removed 2 bases at V and 10 bases at J, leaving 13 bases unmatched. This CDR3 comprises 18 residues. Germline V CDR1 and CDR2: MNHEY, SVGEGT. CDR3 loop: CASSYPTSGRAFGMEQFF. In DNA, the CDR3 is TGTGCCAGCAGTTACCCGACTAGCGGGAGGGCCTTTGGGATGGAGCAGTTCTTC.

The rearrangement links TRBV7-8 to TRBJ1-2, with 9 bases identical to TRBD1. This CDR3 comprises 15 residues. Germline V lookup: CDR1 SGHVS, CDR2 FQNEAQ. Unmatched junction bases numbered 7, after V lost 4 bases and J lost 4 bases. CDR3 in amino acids: CASSYPGQGTYGYTF. DNA for the CDR3: TGTGCCAGCAGCTATCCGGGACAGGGAACCTATGGCTACACCTTC.

The chain links TRBV7-9 to TRBJ2-1; the D is unclear. CDR1 and CDR2 from the germline V gene are SEHNR and FQNEAQ (reference sequence). The CDR3 sequence is 14 residues long. The ends were cut back, 4 bases at V and 5 bases at J, with 12 bases in the middle. DNA for the CDR3: TGTGCCAGCAGCTCCATGACGGAAGACAATGAGCAGTTCTTC. Its translation is CASSSMTEDNEQFF.